Sequencing of this T cell receptor beta chain was carried out in a study of T-cell memory formation after mild COVID-19. The CDR3 length is 13 residues. V lost 2 bases and J lost 6, with 10 bases in between. Germline loops: CDR1 SEHNR, CDR2 FQNEAQ (reference sequence). This clonotype was seen a few times. TCRdb analysed the 5' RACE reads with MiXCR anew, one entry per CDR3 protein. The sample comprises more than 110,000 distinct CDR3 sequences, 11% to 15% of which are singletons, and about 26% rests with the top ten. This receptor was obtained from an adult woman who had mild COVID-19 (a few samples of this study predate the infection). Cell type and time point are not known. This rearrangement joins TRBV7-9 to TRBJ1-1; tentative D call: TRBD1 (6 bases). The sequenced sample was PBMCs or a T cell subset sorted from them (not recorded which). The CDR3 sequence: CASSLLGQPEAFF. The CDR3 region has the DNA TGTGCCAGCAGCTTACTTGGACAGCCTGAAGCTTTCTTT.